This TCR beta chain stems from a study of T cells after yellow fever vaccination. Synthesis of TCR cDNA relied on 5'RACE template switching, which attached a universal primer site and UMIs. TCRdb ran MiXCR on the 5' RACE reads and lists one entry per CDR3 protein. The sample records 300,000 to 400,000 distinct CDR3 sequences, more than 8.5% being singletons. V was pared by 5 bases and J by 6 bases, with 4 bases of the junction left unmatched. Germline assignment: CDR1 DFQATT and CDR2 SNEGSKA (reference sequence). CDR3 size: 13 residues. Regarding the study as a whole: After the booster, about 95% of CD4 and roughly nine tenths of CD8 primary-response clones were re-detected. The secondary T-cell response peaked on day 5, not day 15, but was weaker. FACS-sorted repertoires could contain abundant clonotypes contaminating from the bulk population.

As regards this clonotype: Its antigen is as yet unknown.

The source is a man aged 18 to 35 who received the YFV17D yellow fever vaccine. V and J are TRBV20-1 and TRBJ1-6, with TRBD1 identical over 7 bases. The sample in question was PBMCs, obtained on the day of the first yellow fever vaccination. CDR3 protein: CSALRDSNSPLHF. The CDR3, as DNA: TGCAGTGCTCTCCGGGACAGTAATTCACCCCTCCACTTT.